The following is a T cell receptor (beta chain) sequence with its context. A single count supports this clone. The antigen it recognizes is unknown. No much larger clone is present one base from it, and per-base qualities are unavailable. As encoded in the germline V gene, CDR1 is SNHLY while CDR2 is FYNNEI. V and J are truncated by 4 bases and 5 bases respectively, leaving an intervening sequence of 11 bases. The CDR3 has 14 amino acids, counting the end cysteine and phenylalanine. The only DNA kept is the CDR3, 42 bases in frame from the first base. The donors were healthy, HIV-negative adults with no recently reported acute infections or vaccinations. Every donor was a Caucasian adult residing in Nashville, Tennessee, USA. CD4+ T cells were enriched by magnetic negative selection, after which naive cells were positively selected on CD45RA and the negative fraction was taken as the memory subset. Blood was collected by leukapheresis, and PBMCs were isolated by Ficoll-Histopaque density gradient centrifugation and then cryopreserved in liquid nitrogen vapor phase. Analytical flow cytometry was used to check the purity and quantity of every magnetically sorted T cell population. Each sorted fraction had its genomic DNA isolated and then quantified by UV absorbance on a Nanodrop 2000c.

The entry originates in a study of shared clonotypes between healthy human individuals (TCRdb year 2020). General notes on the study: Two women and a few men aged 18 to 49 years were included in the cohort. To estimate repertoire size and how much clonotype sharing occurs between individuals, the study deeply sequenced the blood TCR repertoires of 5 or 6 healthy adults. Leukapheresis yielded between about 0.94 and 10 billion PBMCs per donor. Per donor, three plates each were used for CD4 naive and CD4 memory, two for CD8 naive, and one for CD8 memory. To increase sequencing depth and limit assay-specific biases, different laboratories used diverse techniques to prepare libraries and sequence TCR repertoires.

TCR CDR3 regions were amplified from genomic DNA by multiplex PCR using the deep immunoSEQ assay. For each cell subset, the extracted genomic DNA was distributed evenly across all wells of several immunoSEQ 96-well plates, and each plate served as one replicate. For sorted subsets, around 200 ng genomic DNA, equal to 25,000 to 35,000 T cell genomes, was loaded into each replicate PCR. The purified libraries were quantified using a Qubit 3.0 fluorometer, sized with a Bioanalyzer 2100, and then quantified again using the KAPA Library Quantification kit. A separate single-read 150-cycle Illumina NextSeq 550 flow cell was used to sequence each immunoSEQ 96-well plate. Processing in the source paper ran as follows. The immunoSEQ output contained only junctional sequences without quality scores, so filtering could not match that applied to full-length reads. To assign V/J genes and CDR3, sequences were annotated against IMGT germline references using PyIR, a Python wrapper for IgBLAST v1.9. Reads were filtered out if the reads had weak V/J assignments (E-value above 1e-6), no CDR3, stop codons, out-of-frame junctions, or ambiguous translated residues. V3J clonotypes were defined as sequences sharing the same inferred V gene, J gene, and CDR3 amino acid sequence. To compute the percentage overlap between repertoires, the number of shared unique clonotypes was divided by the size of the smaller repertoire. Three approaches were used to assess repertoire richness: RTK rarefaction, the Chao1 estimator, and Recon v2.1 estimates of unobserved clonotypes. Generation probabilities for all TCRbeta clonotypes obtained by the gDNA method from a handful of donors were computed using OLGA. Drawn from immuneACCESS, this table holds only the in-frame rearrangements with V and J called that TCRdb kept. Clones are partly lost; checked studies trace under half to an unresolved V gene and leave the rest unexplained. V, J and clone size are taken as reported in that table, and D and trimming were inferred from the DNA itself. Present in this sample are approximately 720,000 clones, roughly 70% of which were seen just once. In total, the top ten clones hold 1.8% of the sample.

What the work shows at the level of the full study, not this receptor alone: The genetic and exposure-history diversity represented was limited by the small number of donors. Sampling was restricted to blood, and TCR repertoires in tissue are likely to differ from TCR repertoires in blood. Naive subsets generally had larger estimated clonotype richness than memory subsets did. Even with the large sequencing depth, rarefaction of the sorted-subset datasets indicated that sequencing was incomplete. Clonotypes shared by all four sorted-subset donors showed higher generation probabilities than non-shared clonotypes. Based on pairwise subsampling, the degree of clonotype sharing among donors was expected to be affected by sequencing depth. When four donors were compared, the shared fraction of clonotypes was roughly 4.8% for naive CD4, approximately 3.5% for naive CD8, more than 2% for memory CD4, and less than 0.45% for memory CD8.

This clonotype was sampled from a woman between 25 and 40 years old in good health. The chain joins TRBV2 to TRBJ1-4, with TRBD1 perhaps the D gene, on 6 matching bases. What was sequenced was memory CD4+ T cells sorted from blood. What this sample's cell subset or site label stands for: CD45RA-negative fraction. This receptor has the CDR3 CASSVGQLNEKLFF. In nucleotide form, the sequence is TGTGCCAGCAGTGTCGGACAGTTAAATGAAAAACTGTTTTTT.